This TCR beta chain was identified in a study of blood T cell repertoires in COVID-19. The junction had 3 bases not matched to a gene; V was cut back by 5 bases and J by 7 bases. The CDR3 runs 12 residues. Original methodology: Reference gene primers were amplified, and this amplification served to estimate nucleated cell counts. The protocol was immunoSEQ multiplex PCR, while the TCRdb copy is restricted to in-frame clones and leaves out a portion. V, J and clone size were drawn from that table, and D and trimming were deduced from the DNA. Seen here are tens of thousands of clones, about 90% observed once, and the top ten hold less than 4.5%.

The chain joins TRBV12-3 or TRBV12-4 to TRBJ2-7, with 9 bases lining up with TRBD1. The specimen was peripheral blood. This receptor was taken from a human donor in a cohort sampled during active COVID-19. The CDR3 DNA reads TGTGCCAGCAGTCCGACAGGGGGGGAGCAGTACTTC. Residues: CASSPTGGEQYF.